Presented here are 7 T cell receptor beta chains from one specimen sequenced in a study of shared clonotypes between healthy human individuals (TCRdb year 2020). Receptor amplification or capture employed the immunoSEQ multiplex PCR assay. The source is immuneACCESS, and TCRdb retained only in-frame sequences with V and J called. Part of the clones is not carried over; for the studies checked, unresolved V genes explain less than half of this, and the remainder is unexplained. The sample data list around 700,000 clones, and 74% of these were observed just once. The ten largest clones capture around 1.6% of the sample. The source material was memory CD4+ T cells sorted from blood. This specimen's cell subset or site label, interpreted: CD45RA-negative fraction. The receptor source for this set is a woman in her 30s in good health.

The chain links TRBV7-9 to TRBJ2-3, with D tentatively TRBD1 (6 bases). CDR1 is SEHNR and CDR2 is FQNEAQ in the germline V gene (reference sequence). There are 15 residues in the CDR3. V was clipped by 5 bases and J by 3 bases, with 15 bases between them. CDR3 nucleotide sequence: TGTGCCAGCAGCCGGGTAGCAGGGGAAACAGATACGCAGTATTTT. It encodes CASSRVAGETDTQYF. Based on the CDR3 plus reference TRBV7-9 and TRBJ2-3, the full variable domain is DTGVSQNPRHKITKRGQNVTFRCDPISEHNRLYWYRQTLGQGPEFLTYFQNEAQLEKSRLLSDRFSAERPKGSFSTLEIQRTEQGDSAMYLCASSRVAGETDTQYFGPGTRLTVL.

The chain couples TRBV5-1 to TRBJ2-7; D might be TRBD2 (5 bases). V was shortened by 7 bases and J by 0 bases, with 14 bases between the two germline ends. This CDR3 is built from 14 residues. CDR1 SGHRS and CDR2 YFSETQ come from the germline V gene. For the CDR3, the DNA is TGCGCCAGCGCTATCCCAGCGGCCTCCTACGAGCAGTACTTC. Protein product: CASAIPAASYEQYF.

The genes are TRBV5-1 and TRBJ1-1; maybe TRBD1 (5 bases). The V and J ends lost 3 bases and 3 bases respectively, with 15 bases between them. The CDR3 contains 15 residues. CDR1 and CDR2 (germline): SGHRS, YFSETQ. In nucleotides, the CDR3 is TGCGCCAGCAGCTACCAGGGTTCTGGGGACACTGAAGCTTTCTTT. Translating it yields CASSYQGSGDTEAFF.

The rearrangement joins TRBV29-1 to TRBJ1-1, with 9 nucleotides matching TRBD1. The ends lost 7 bases at V and 5 bases at J; junction bases unmatched: 14. Germline lookup yields CDR1 SQVTM and CDR2 ANQGSEA. The CDR3 length is 15 residues. CDR3 in DNA: TGCAGCGGACTTAATCCGGGACAGGGAGTTACTGAAGCTTTCTTT. Its translation: CSGLNPGQGVTEAFF.

This chain links TRBV4-2 with TRBJ2-1; D is uncertain. The CDR3 covers 16 residues. V was pared by 0 bases and J by 6 bases, with 15 bases between. Germline assignment: CDR1 LGHNA and CDR2 YNFKEQ. The CDR3 is CASSQDAAERSNEQFF. In DNA, the CDR3 is TGTGCCAGCAGCCAAGATGCGGCGGAGAGGTCCAATGAGCAGTTCTTC.

The chain is built from TRBV19 and TRBJ1-1, with D perhaps TRBD1 (5 bases). This CDR3 is 15 amino acids long. The germline V gene encodes CDR1 LNHDA and CDR2 SQIVND (reference sequence). The V and J ends lost 3 bases and 3 bases respectively, with 14 bases between them. In nucleotides, the CDR3 is TGTGCCAGTAGTATGTATGGTGGAGGGGACACTGAAGCTTTCTTT. Its protein product is CASSMYGGGDTEAFF. The whole variable domain, filled in from reference TRBV19 and TRBJ1-1, reads DGGITQSPKYLFRKEGQNVTLSCEQNLNHDAMYWYRQDPGQGLRLIYYSQIVNDFQKGDIAEGYSVSREKKESFPLTVTSAQKNPTAFYLCASSMYGGGDTEAFFGQGTRLTVV.

This clone was picked up a small number of times. CDR3 amino acids: CASSHIAGGRANNEQFF. The CDR3 DNA is TGTGCCAGCAGCCATATAGCGGGAGGGCGGGCGAACAATGAGCAGTTCTTC. This chain connects TRBV5-6 to TRBJ2-1; 11 bases match TRBD2. In germline, CDR1 is SGHDT, CDR2 YYEEEE. The CDR3 runs to 17 residues. V trimming: 4 bases; J trimming: 5 bases; junction bases outside the gene matches: 11.